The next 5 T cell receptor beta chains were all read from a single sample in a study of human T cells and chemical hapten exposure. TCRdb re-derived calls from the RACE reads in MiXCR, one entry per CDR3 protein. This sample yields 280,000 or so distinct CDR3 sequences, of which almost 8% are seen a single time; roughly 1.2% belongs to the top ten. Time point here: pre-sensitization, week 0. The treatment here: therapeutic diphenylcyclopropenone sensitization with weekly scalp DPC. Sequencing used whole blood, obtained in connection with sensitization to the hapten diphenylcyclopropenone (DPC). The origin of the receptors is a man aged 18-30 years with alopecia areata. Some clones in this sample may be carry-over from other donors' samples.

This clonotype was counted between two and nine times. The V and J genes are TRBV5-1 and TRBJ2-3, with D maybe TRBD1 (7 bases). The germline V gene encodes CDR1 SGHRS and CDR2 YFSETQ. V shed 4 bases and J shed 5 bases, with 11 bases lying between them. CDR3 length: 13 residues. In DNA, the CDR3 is TGCGCCAGCAGCAACAGGGGAGGAGATACGCAGTATTTT. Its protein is CASSNRGGDTQYF.

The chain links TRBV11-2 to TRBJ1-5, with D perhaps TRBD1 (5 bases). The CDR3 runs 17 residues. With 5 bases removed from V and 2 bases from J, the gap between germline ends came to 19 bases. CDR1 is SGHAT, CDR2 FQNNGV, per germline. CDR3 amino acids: CASSPTDSDRGNQPQHF. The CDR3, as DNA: TGTGCCAGCAGCCCAACCGACAGTGATCGGGGCAATCAGCCCCAGCATTTT. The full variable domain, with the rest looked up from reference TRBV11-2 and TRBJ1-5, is EAGVAQSPRYKIIEKRQSVAFWCNPISGHATLYWYQQILGQGPKLLIQFQNNGVVDDSQLPKDRFSAERLKGVDSTLKIQPAKLEDSAVYLCASSPTDSDRGNQPQHFGDGTRLSIL.

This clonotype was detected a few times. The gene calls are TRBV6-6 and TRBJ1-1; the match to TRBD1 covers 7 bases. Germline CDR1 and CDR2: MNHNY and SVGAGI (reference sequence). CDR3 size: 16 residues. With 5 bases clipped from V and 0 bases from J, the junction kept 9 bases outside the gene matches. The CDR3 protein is CASSQGQIRMNTEAFF. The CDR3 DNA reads TGTGCCAGCAGTCAGGGACAGATCCGAATGAACACTGAAGCTTTCTTT.

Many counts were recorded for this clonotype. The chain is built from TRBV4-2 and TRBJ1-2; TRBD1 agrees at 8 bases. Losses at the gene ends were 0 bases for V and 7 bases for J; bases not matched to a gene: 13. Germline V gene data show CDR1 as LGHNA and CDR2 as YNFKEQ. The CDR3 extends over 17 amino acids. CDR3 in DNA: TGTGCCAGCAGCCAAGAGGGGGGCAGAGACAGGGGATCTGGCTACACCTTC. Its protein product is CASSQEGGRDRGSGYTF.

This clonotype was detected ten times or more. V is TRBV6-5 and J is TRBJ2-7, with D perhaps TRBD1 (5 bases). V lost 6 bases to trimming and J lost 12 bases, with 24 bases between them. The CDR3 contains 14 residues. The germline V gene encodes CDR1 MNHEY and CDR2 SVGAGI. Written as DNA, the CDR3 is TGTGCCAGCAGCCAATACAGGAGTGAGGCGTCCCGGTACTTC. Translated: CASSQYRSEASRYF.